The rows below give T cell receptor beta chains drawn from one sample of a study of blood T cells in healthy people across ages. TCRdb recomputed calls from the 5' RACE reads with MiXCR, one row per CDR3 protein. The profile shows around 800,000 distinct CDR3 sequences, about 26% of them singletons. These data were likewise used in another study, on T cells of mothers and their children.

The material sequenced was blood. The receptors come from a boy younger than 18 in good health. Both conserved end residues are part of each CDR3. The D gene is left open where the match is weak. Clone sizes are given selectively: once, few, many, or a class where the clone is expanded.

V gene: TRBV21-1
CDR3 length: 15
clone size: few
J gene: TRBJ2-7
D gene: .
CDR3 DNA: TGTGCCAGCAGCAGGAGAGTGACAGGGTGGTACGAGCAGTACTTC
CDR3 protein: CASSRRVTGWYEQYF

V gene: TRBV11-2
CDR3 length: 16
clone size: .
J gene: TRBJ2-7
D gene: TRBD1
CDR3 DNA: TGTGCCAGCAGCAAATTCAGGGGGACCCCCTCCTACGAGCAGTACTTC
CDR3 protein: CASSKFRGTPSYEQYF

V gene: TRBV6-5
CDR3 length: 17
clone size: .
J gene: TRBJ2-3
D gene: TRBD2
CDR3 DNA: TGTGCCAGCAGTTACTTAGGTGTAGCGGGAGCCACAGATACGCAGTATTTT
CDR3 protein: CASSYLGVAGATDTQYF

V gene: TRBV20-1
CDR3 length: 13
clone size: .
J gene: TRBJ1-2
D gene: .
CDR3 DNA: TGCAGTGCTAGAGGTGCAGCTAACTATGGCTACACCTTC
CDR3 protein: CSARGAANYGYTF

V gene: TRBV5-1
CDR3 length: 14
clone size: .
J gene: TRBJ2-5
D gene: .
CDR3 DNA: TGCGCCAGCAGCTTGGTAGGGGATGGTGAGACCCAGTACTTC
CDR3 protein: CASSLVGDGETQYF

V gene: TRBV20-1
CDR3 length: 14
clone size: .
J gene: TRBJ2-1
D gene: .
CDR3 DNA: TGCAGTGCCCTTGAGGGGGGGGGATACAATGAGCAGTTCTTC
CDR3 protein: CSALEGGGYNEQFF

V gene: TRBV29-1
CDR3 length: 14
clone size: .
J gene: TRBJ1-1
D gene: TRBD1
CDR3 DNA: TGCAGCGTTGGGGGACAGGGGACGAACACTGAAGCTTTCTTT
CDR3 protein: CSVGGQGTNTEAFF

V gene: TRBV7-2
CDR3 length: 15
clone size: .
J gene: TRBJ2-2
D gene: TRBD2
CDR3 DNA: TGTGCCAGCCCCCAGGGAGGGAGGAACACCGGGGAGCTGTTTTTT
CDR3 protein: CASPQGGRNTGELFF

V gene: TRBV10-2
CDR3 length: 15
clone size: .
J gene: TRBJ2-2
D gene: TRBD1
CDR3 DNA: TGCGCCAGCACACACCTAGGGGGCGCTGGCGGGGAGCTGTTTTTT
CDR3 protein: CASTHLGGAGGELFF

V gene: TRBV24-1
CDR3 length: 16
clone size: .
J gene: TRBJ2-1
D gene: .
CDR3 DNA: TGTGCCACCAGTGATTTTGGGGGGAGCTCCTACAATGAGCAGTTCTTC
CDR3 protein: CATSDFGGSSYNEQFF

V gene: TRBV20-1
CDR3 length: 14
clone size: few
J gene: TRBJ2-7
D gene: .
CDR3 DNA: TGCAGTGCTAGGAAAAGGACAGAAGACTACGAGCAGTACTTC
CDR3 protein: CSARKRTEDYEQYF

V gene: TRBV19
CDR3 length: 18
clone size: .
J gene: TRBJ2-4
D gene: TRBD1
CDR3 DNA: TGTGCCAGTAGTAACCCGGGACAGGGGATTATAGCCAAAAACATTCAGTACTTC
CDR3 protein: CASSNPGQGIIAKNIQYF

V gene: TRBV25-1
CDR3 length: 14
clone size: .
J gene: TRBJ2-5
D gene: TRBD1
CDR3 DNA: TGTGCCAGCAGTGGACAGGGAAGGCAAGAGACCCAGTACTTC
CDR3 protein: CASSGQGRQETQYF

V gene: TRBV28
CDR3 length: 15
clone size: few
J gene: TRBJ1-5
D gene: .
CDR3 DNA: TGTGCCAGCAGTCCGACGTCTTCTGGCAATCAGCCCCAGCATTTT
CDR3 protein: CASSPTSSGNQPQHF

V gene: TRBV4-1
CDR3 length: 16
clone size: .
J gene: TRBJ2-7
D gene: TRBD1
CDR3 DNA: TGCGCCAGCAGCCAAGACACCCGGGACAGATCCTACGAGCAGTACTTC
CDR3 protein: CASSQDTRDRSYEQYF

V gene: TRBV3-1
CDR3 length: 16
clone size: few
J gene: TRBJ2-1
D gene: TRBD2
CDR3 DNA: TGTGCCAGCAGCCTAACCGGGACTAGCTCCTACAATGAGCAGTTCTTC
CDR3 protein: CASSLTGTSSYNEQFF

V gene: TRBV11-2
CDR3 length: 14
clone size: few
J gene: TRBJ2-7
D gene: .
CDR3 DNA: TGTGCCAGCAGCCCCACCAGGGTAGCCTACGAGCAGTACTTC
CDR3 protein: CASSPTRVAYEQYF

V gene: TRBV2
CDR3 length: 11
clone size: .
J gene: TRBJ1-2
D gene: .
CDR3 DNA: TGTGCCAGCGCTGGGGTAGGCGGCTACACCTTC
CDR3 protein: CASAGVGGYTF

V gene: TRBV28
CDR3 length: 14
clone size: few
J gene: TRBJ2-5
D gene: .
CDR3 DNA: TGTGCCAGCAGTTTGTGGGGGTCCCAGGAGACCCAGTACTTC
CDR3 protein: CASSLWGSQETQYF

V gene: TRBV7-6
CDR3 length: 13
clone size: .
J gene: TRBJ2-2
D gene: TRBD2
CDR3 DNA: TGTGCCAGCAGGGGGACTAGCGCCGGGGAGCTGTTTTTT
CDR3 protein: CASRGTSAGELFF

V gene: TRBV12-3/TRBV12-4
CDR3 length: 15
clone size: few
J gene: TRBJ2-2
D gene: .
CDR3 DNA: TGTGCCAGCTCACTCCGGGCCGCCAGCTCCGGGGAGCTGTTTTTT
CDR3 protein: CASSLRAASSGELFF

V gene: TRBV5-1
CDR3 length: 14
clone size: .
J gene: TRBJ2-1
D gene: .
CDR3 DNA: TGCGCCAGCTATTCCGGGGCCTTCAGCAATGAGCAGTTCTTC
CDR3 protein: CASYSGAFSNEQFF

V gene: TRBV29-1
CDR3 length: 13
clone size: .
J gene: TRBJ1-2
D gene: TRBD1
CDR3 DNA: TGCAGCGCTAGAATACAGGGGGCAGGGGGCTACACCTTC
CDR3 protein: CSARIQGAGGYTF

V gene: TRBV4-1
CDR3 length: 14
clone size: .
J gene: TRBJ2-7
D gene: TRBD1
CDR3 DNA: TGCGCCAGCAGCCCCCTCGGACAGGCCTACGAGCAGTACTTC
CDR3 protein: CASSPLGQAYEQYF

V gene: TRBV12-5
CDR3 length: 14
clone size: .
J gene: TRBJ2-5
D gene: .
CDR3 DNA: TGTGCTAGTGGTCCCCCCCCGAGGCAAGAGACCCAGTACTTC
CDR3 protein: CASGPPPRQETQYF

V gene: TRBV6-5
CDR3 length: 14
clone size: few
J gene: TRBJ1-4
D gene: .
CDR3 DNA: TGTGCCAGCAGTTACTCCGGGGCCAATGAAAAACTGTTTTTT
CDR3 protein: CASSYSGANEKLFF

V gene: TRBV6-6
CDR3 length: 14
clone size: .
J gene: TRBJ2-2
D gene: .
CDR3 DNA: TGTGCCAGCAGCCGCCGCCTTGGGACCGGGGAGCTGTTTTTT
CDR3 protein: CASSRRLGTGELFF

V gene: TRBV12-3/TRBV12-4
CDR3 length: 15
clone size: .
J gene: TRBJ1-1
D gene: .
CDR3 DNA: TGTGCCAGCAGTCCAGATACCGGACTCGACACTGAAGCTTTCTTT
CDR3 protein: CASSPDTGLDTEAFF

V gene: TRBV7-9
CDR3 length: 15
clone size: few
J gene: TRBJ2-3
D gene: .
CDR3 DNA: TGTGCCACCTATCGATCCTACGGGGGAGCAGATACGCAGTATTTT
CDR3 protein: CATYRSYGGADTQYF

V gene: TRBV12-3/TRBV12-4
CDR3 length: 11
clone size: .
J gene: TRBJ2-7
D gene: .
CDR3 DNA: TGTGCCAGCAGTTTAGGGCAGTTGCAGTACTTC
CDR3 protein: CASSLGQLQYF

V gene: TRBV4-1
CDR3 length: 17
clone size: few
J gene: TRBJ1-5
D gene: TRBD1
CDR3 DNA: TGCGCCAGCAGCCAGCCAACAGGGGGCAAAAACAATCAGCCCCAGCATTTT
CDR3 protein: CASSQPTGGKNNQPQHF

V gene: TRBV7-9
CDR3 length: 13
clone size: many
J gene: TRBJ2-5
D gene: .
CDR3 DNA: TGTGCCAGCAGCTTTGGGGCGAAAGAGACCCAGTACTTC
CDR3 protein: CASSFGAKETQYF

V gene: TRBV19
CDR3 length: 16
clone size: few
J gene: TRBJ2-2
D gene: TRBD2
CDR3 DNA: TGTGCCAGTAGTACGGGACTAGCGGCTCGCACCGGGGAGCTGTTTTTT
CDR3 protein: CASSTGLAARTGELFF

V gene: TRBV28
CDR3 length: 14
clone size: .
J gene: TRBJ1-6
D gene: TRBD1
CDR3 DNA: TGTGCCAGCAGTCCGGACAGGGAAACTTCACCCCTCCACTTT
CDR3 protein: CASSPDRETSPLHF

V gene: TRBV20-1
CDR3 length: 15
clone size: .
J gene: TRBJ1-1
D gene: .
CDR3 DNA: TGCAGTGCTAGAACAGGGAATGGGAGGAACACTGAAGCTTTCTTT
CDR3 protein: CSARTGNGRNTEAFF

V gene: TRBV5-1
CDR3 length: 14
clone size: few
J gene: TRBJ2-1
D gene: TRBD2
CDR3 DNA: TGCGCCAGCTGTCCTAGCGGAATCTACAATGAGCAGTTCTTC
CDR3 protein: CASCPSGIYNEQFF

V gene: TRBV7-2
CDR3 length: 14
clone size: .
J gene: TRBJ2-1
D gene: TRBD2
CDR3 DNA: TGTGCCAGCAGCTCCAGCGGGGTAAATAATGAGCAGTTCTTC
CDR3 protein: CASSSSGVNNEQFF

V gene: TRBV3-1
CDR3 length: 14
clone size: .
J gene: TRBJ2-3
D gene: .
CDR3 DNA: TGTGCCAGCAGCCCCCGACTAAAAGAAGATACGCAGTACTTT
CDR3 protein: CASSPRLKEDTQYF

V gene: TRBV9
CDR3 length: 14
clone size: .
J gene: TRBJ2-5
D gene: .
CDR3 DNA: TGTGCCAGCAGCGTAGCCCCCTCTATGGAGACCCAGTACTTC
CDR3 protein: CASSVAPSMETQYF

V gene: TRBV20-1
CDR3 length: 15
clone size: .
J gene: TRBJ2-1
D gene: TRBD2
CDR3 DNA: TGCAGTGCTATTGGGCGGGGGGGACCCTACAATGAGCAGTTCTTC
CDR3 protein: CSAIGRGGPYNEQFF

V gene: TRBV3-1
CDR3 length: 13
clone size: few
J gene: TRBJ2-2
D gene: TRBD1
CDR3 DNA: TGTGCCAGCAGCCAAAGGGGGCCCGGGGAGCTGTTTTTT
CDR3 protein: CASSQRGPGELFF

V gene: TRBV5-1
CDR3 length: 15
clone size: few
J gene: TRBJ1-4
D gene: .
CDR3 DNA: TGCGCCAGCAGCTTGGCCCCGGATCTCGGTGAAAAACTGTTTTTT
CDR3 protein: CASSLAPDLGEKLFF